Each of the 30 T cell receptor beta chains below was sequenced from the same sample in a study of blood T cells in healthy people across ages. With a J-beta primer mix and a sample-barcoded 5' primer, a second PCR ran 7 to 11 cycles. TCRdb reprocessed the 5' RACE reads with MiXCR, giving one entry per CDR3 protein. Of about 780,000 distinct CDR3 sequences detected, 60% to 80% appear once; the ten largest clones hold around a quarter. Sequencing input: blood. These receptors were taken from a man under 40 in good health.

V gene TRBV6-6 combines with J gene TRBJ2-1, with 7 positions matching TRBD1. This CDR3 spans 15 amino acids. Losses at the gene ends were 5 bases for V and 9 bases for J; bases not matched to a gene: 13. Germline assignment: CDR1 MNHNY and CDR2 SVGAGI (reference sequence). CDR3 bases: TGTGCCAGCAGTCCCCGGACAGGTGCGCTTATTGAGCAGTTCTTC. This translates into CASSPRTGALIEQFF.

The V and J genes are TRBV6-5 and TRBJ2-3; 13 bases map to TRBD2. This CDR3 is built from 16 residues. Germline CDR1 MNHEY, CDR2 SVGAGI. V trimming: 6 bases; J trimming: 4 bases; junction bases outside the gene matches: 7. The CDR3 sequence: CASRRGTSGVADTQYF. CDR3 nucleotide sequence: TGTGCCAGCAGGAGAGGGACTAGCGGGGTCGCAGATACGCAGTATTTT.

This clonotype was counted only a few times. This rearrangement joins TRBV2 to TRBJ2-6; maybe TRBD2 (7 bases). Germline CDR1 SNHLY, CDR2 FYNNEI. This CDR3 region has 15 residues. Trimming removed 9 bases from V and 0 bases from J, with 12 bases in between. In nucleotides, the CDR3 is TGTGCCAGTAGGGGGGGAAGCTCTGGGGCCAACGTCCTGACTTTC. Residues: CASRGGSSGANVLTF.

The chain joins TRBV14 to TRBJ2-3; D is undetermined. V was cut by 0 bases and J by 5 bases, with 18 bases left in between. The CDR3 length is 17 residues. Germline V gene lookup returns CDR1 SGHDN and CDR2 FVKESK. The CDR3 region is CASSQDLGRRGRDTQYF. The CDR3 coding sequence is TGTGCCAGCAGCCAAGATCTGGGCAGGCGAGGAAGAGATACGCAGTATTTT.

The chain has TRBV7-9 and TRBJ1-2; maybe TRBD1 (5 bases). Trimming removed 4 bases at V and 2 bases at J, with 14 bases between. Germline V gene sequence: CDR1 SEHNR, CDR2 FQNEAQ (reference sequence). There are 15 residues in the CDR3. The chain's CDR3 is CASSSGPVTNYGYTF. CDR3 sequence (DNA): TGTGCCAGCAGCTCAGGGCCAGTCACAAACTATGGCTACACCTTC.

The rearrangement uses TRBV12-3 or TRBV12-4 and TRBJ2-5, with D perhaps matching TRBD2 (5 bases). The CDR3 loop spans 14 amino acids. Between the trimmed V and J ends, which lost 7 bases and 5 bases, there was a span of 17 bases. This CDR3 reads CASTGVEKRETQYF. CDR3 DNA: TGTGCCAGCACGGGCGTGGAGAAGCGGGAGACCCAGTACTTC.

About this clonotype itself: Germline is not matched at one junction end, which may reflect a read error. J is TRBJ1-1 and V is TRBV4-2; no firm D call. The CDR3 consists of 13 residues. CDR1 and CDR2 (germline): LGHNA, YNFKEQ. The CDR3 loop reads CAGSDSRGTEAFF. The DNA of the CDR3 is TGTGCCGGCAGCGACTCTCGGGGAACTGAAGCTTTCTTT.

The genes are TRBV12-3 or TRBV12-4 and TRBJ2-5, with unresolved D. Between the trimmed V and J ends, which lost 2 bases and 3 bases, there was a span of 13 bases. CDR3 length: 15 amino acids. The CDR3 protein is CASSLFGLDKETQYF. The DNA for the CDR3 is TGTGCCAGCAGTTTATTTGGGTTGGATAAAGAGACCCAGTACTTC.

This rearrangement joins TRBV7-2 to TRBJ2-1; maybe TRBD2 (6 bases). Germline V CDR1 and CDR2: SGHTA, FQGNSA. This CDR3 has 16 residues. V was clipped by 1 base and J by 2 bases, with 12 bases between them. The CDR3: CASSLDGGTTYNEQFF. The CDR3 coding sequence is TGTGCCAGCAGCTTAGACGGCGGGACCACCTACAATGAGCAGTTCTTC. The full variable domain, rest sourced from reference TRBV7-2 and TRBJ2-1, is GAGVSQSPSNKVTEKGKDVELRCDPISGHTALYWYRQSLGQGLEFLIYFQGNSAPDKSGLPSDRFSAERTGGSVSTLTIQRTQQEDSAVYLCASSLDGGTTYNEQFFGPGTRLTVL.

The chain combines TRBV6-2 or TRBV6-3 with TRBJ2-5; 8 bases map to TRBD2. There are 15 residues in the CDR3. CDR1 and CDR2 from the germline V gene are MNHEY and SVGEGT. V lost 8 bases to trimming and J lost 1 base; unmatched junction nucleotides: 9. The CDR3 reads CASAVAGPLQETQYF. DNA for the CDR3: TGTGCCAGCGCTGTAGCGGGGCCACTCCAAGAGACCCAGTACTTC.

The chain combines TRBV6-5 with TRBJ2-5; 7 bases are a match to TRBD1. Germline CDR1 MNHEY, CDR2 SVGAGI. This CDR3 has 13 residues. V shed 6 bases and J 0 bases; nucleotides not matched to a gene: 1. In nucleotides, the CDR3 is TGTGCCAGCAGACAGGGGAACCAAGAGACCCAGTACTTC. It specifies CASRQGNQETQYF.

Here the CDR3 DNA reads TGTGCCAGCAGTTACTCCCGGGGACTCCAAGAGACCCAGTACTTC. It translates to CASSYSRGLQETQYF. The chain couples TRBV6-5 to TRBJ2-5; D might be TRBD2 (6 bases). The CDR3 spans 15 residues. Germline V gene lookup returns CDR1 MNHEY and CDR2 SVGAGI. Between the trimmed V and J ends, which lost 0 bases and 1 base, there was a span of 9 bases.

This sequence joins TRBV5-1 and TRBJ2-6; D might be TRBD1 (6 bases). The CDR3 is 15 amino acids. Germline V gene lookup returns CDR1 SGHRS and CDR2 YFSETQ. Trimming took off 8 bases at V and 0 bases at J, with 12 bases between the two ends. CDR3 loop: CASFQGSSGANVLTF. The CDR3 DNA reads TGCGCCAGTTTTCAGGGGAGCTCTGGGGCCAACGTCCTGACTTTC.

This clonotype was seen more than once but under ten times. The chain has TRBV7-7 and TRBJ2-5; 8 bases agree with TRBD2. This CDR3 region has 15 residues. Germline CDR1 and CDR2: SSHAT and FNYEAQ (reference sequence). The CDR3 region is CASGIRGQGQETQYF. The CDR3 DNA reads as TGTGCTAGCGGGATACGGGGACAAGGCCAAGAGACCCAGTACTTC.

The chain has TRBV27 and TRBJ2-1; unclear D gene. The ends were cut back, 6 bases at V and 7 bases at J, with 19 bases in the middle. This CDR3 is built from 15 residues. Germline lookup yields CDR1 MNHEY and CDR2 SMNVEV (reference sequence). CDR3 nucleotides: TGTGCCAGCAGCCGTTTTAGACCGGGCAAAAATGAGCAGTTCTTC. This translates into CASSRFRPGKNEQFF.

A few counts support this clonotype. The rearrangement uses TRBV29-1 and TRBJ1-1; D unclear. CDR1 is SQVTM, CDR2 ANQGSEA, per germline. The CDR3 is 11 residues long. V lost 4 bases to trimming and J lost 6 bases, with 9 bases between them. CDR3 DNA sequence: TGCAGCGTTGGTAGTGGAGCTGAAGCTTTCTTT. Translation gives CSVGSGAEAFF.

The chain uses TRBV3-1 and TRBJ2-7; possible D gene TRBD1, 6 bases. The V gene's germline CDR1 is LGHDT and CDR2 YNNKEL (reference sequence). V was trimmed by 3 bases and J by 4 bases, leaving 16 bases between them. CDR3 length equals 15 residues. The CDR3: CASSQGALFSYEQYF. The CDR3, as DNA: TGTGCCAGCAGCCAGGGGGCCCTCTTTTCTTACGAGCAGTACTTC.

Remarks on this clonotype: A junction boundary mismatches the germline segment, possibly from a read error. This rearrangement joins TRBV27 to TRBJ2-1; weak D call: TRBD2 (5 bases). Germline assignment: CDR1 MNHEY and CDR2 SMNVEV (reference sequence). There are 17 residues in the CDR3. The CDR3: CASSLWAGVNSYNEQFF. CDR3 nucleotides: TGCGCCAGCAGTCTCTGGGCCGGGGTCAACTCCTACAATGAGCAGTTCTTC.

This clonotype was picked up a small number of times. This chain links TRBV7-2 with TRBJ2-7; D possibly corresponds to TRBD1 (6 bases). Per the germline V gene, CDR1 is SGHTA and CDR2 is FQGNSA. Trimming removed 2 bases at V and 7 bases at J, with 15 bases between. This CDR3 has 14 amino acids. The CDR3 bases are TGTGCCAGCAGCTTATATACAGGGATGGAAGAGCAGTACTTC. It yields the protein CASSLYTGMEEQYF.

The chain joins TRBV20-1 to TRBJ1-2; 7 bases are shared with TRBD1. Trimming removed 5 bases from V and 7 bases from J; junction bases left unmatched: 10. Germline loops: CDR1 DFQATT, CDR2 SNEGSKA (reference sequence). The CDR3 totals 13 residues. CDR3 in amino acids: CSAAPDRDIGYTF. CDR3 in DNA: TGCAGTGCTGCTCCCGACAGGGATATTGGCTACACCTTC.

The table lists this clonotype with a few counts. The chain is built from TRBV15 and TRBJ2-1; a weak D match, TRBD2 (6 bases). CDR1 and CDR2 (germline): LNHNV, YYDKDF (reference sequence). The CDR3 totals 16 residues. V lost 1 base, J lost 5 bases, and 15 bases lay in between. The CDR3 spells CATSRGGGEANNEQFF. DNA for the CDR3: TGTGCCACCAGCAGAGGAGGCGGGGAGGCCAACAATGAGCAGTTCTTC.

This clonotype occurred a few times. The CDR3 sequence: CSAFRVPSSYEQYF. The CDR3, as DNA: TGCAGTGCTTTCCGGGTCCCATCCTCCTACGAGCAGTACTTC. The chain carries TRBV20-1 and TRBJ2-7; D gene ambiguous. CDR1 DFQATT and CDR2 SNEGSKA come from the germline V gene (reference sequence). This CDR3 region has 14 residues. With 5 bases removed from V and 0 bases from J, the gap between germline ends came to 14 bases.

The sample holds a few counts of this clonotype. The V call is TRBV20-1, the J call TRBJ2-4; TRBD1 aligns across 9 bases. The CDR3 has 15 amino acids. Unmatched junction bases numbered 7, after V lost 5 bases and J lost 2 bases. Germline CDR1 is DFQATT and CDR2 is SNEGSKA (reference sequence). CDR3 coding DNA: TGCAGTGCTTACAGGGGGCTCGAGCCCAAAAACATTCAGTACTTC. Its translation is CSAYRGLEPKNIQYF.

The CDR3 DNA is TGTGCCAGTGGTTTTGACGAGCAGTACTTC. Amino acid sequence: CASGFDEQYF. The rearrangement joins TRBV6-2 or TRBV6-3 to TRBJ2-7; no definite D call. CDR1 and CDR2 from the germline V gene are MNHEY and SVGEGT. V shed 9 bases and J shed 5 bases, with 8 bases lying between them. The CDR3 is 10 amino acids.

V gene TRBV3-1 combines with J gene TRBJ2-3; a possible D gene is TRBD2 (5 bases). Trimming pared 3 bases from V and 9 bases from J, leaving 13 bases between. CDR3 length equals 13 residues. Germline CDR1 LGHDT, CDR2 YNNKEL (reference sequence). Here the CDR3 reads CASSQRASDTQYF. CDR3 sequence (DNA): TGTGCCAGCAGCCAGAGGGCTAGTGACACGCAGTATTTT.

V is TRBV12-3 or TRBV12-4 and J is TRBJ2-7; 9 nucleotides align to TRBD1. Trimming cost V 7 bases and J 3 bases; bases outside gene matches: 7. This CDR3 contains 14 residues. The CDR3 DNA is TGTGCCAGCACGCCTACAGGGGGCATCTACGAGCAGTACTTC. This codes for CASTPTGGIYEQYF.

The chain carries TRBV7-9 and TRBJ1-4; TRBD1 matches 7 bases. Trimming at V came to 2 bases and at J to 7 bases, leaving 10 bases not matched to a gene. This CDR3 comprises 16 residues. Germline V gene data show CDR1 as SEHNR and CDR2 as FQNEAQ (reference sequence). The CDR3 nucleotides read TGTGCCAGCAGCTTACCCTCAGGGGGGGTTAGTGAAAAACTGTTTTTT. Encoded protein: CASSLPSGGVSEKLFF.

For this clonotype: A much bigger clone sits one base away, suggesting this may be a read error. The chain combines TRBV7-9 with TRBJ2-7; D is unresolved. Deletions cut 5 bases from V and 3 bases from J, with 11 bases between. CDR3 size: 13 residues. Germline V CDR1 and CDR2: SEHNR, FQNEAQ (reference sequence). The CDR3 bases are TGTGCCAGCAGCGTAGAGCCGTTCTACGAGCAGTACTTC. This translates into CASSVEPFYEQYF. Full variable domain (remainder filled in from reference TRBV7-9 and TRBJ2-7): DTGVSQNPRHKITKRGQNVTFRCDPISEHNRLYWYRQTLGQGPEFLTYFQNEAQLEKSRLLSDRFSAERPKGSFSTLEIQRTEQGDSAMYLCASSVEPFYEQYFGPGTRLTVT.

The chain links TRBV5-1 to TRBJ2-1; tentatively, D is TRBD2 (7 bases). The CDR3 contains 15 residues. Germline assignment: CDR1 SGHRS and CDR2 YFSETQ. Trimming left V 4 bases short and J 8 bases short, with 19 bases between. In nucleotides, the CDR3 is TGCGCCAGCAGCCCACGGTCGGGGGGCAGAGATGAGCAGTTCTTC. It codes for CASSPRSGGRDEQFF.

The chain couples TRBV7-2 to TRBJ2-7; 8 bases fit TRBD1. V shed 9 bases and J 3 bases; nucleotides not matched to a gene: 7. This CDR3 comprises 13 residues. CDR1 and CDR2 from the germline V gene are SGHTA and FQGNSA. The CDR3 loop is CASNQGQGYEQYF. The CDR3 DNA reads as TGTGCCAGTAACCAAGGACAGGGCTACGAGCAGTACTTC.